Listed below are T cell receptor beta chains from one sample, sequenced in a study of shared clonotypes between healthy human individuals. Sequencing was performed with immunoSEQ multiplex PCR; in TCRdb, only in-frame clones are kept and a portion is missing. The repertoire holds around 1,900,000 clones, just over 90% seen once, with more than 1.5% in the top ten. Sequencing was carried out using naive CD8+ T cells from PBMCs. The receptors shown here come from a man in his late teens or twenties in good health. Some clones in this sample may be carry-over from other donors' samples. Each CDR3 is given with its conserved first and last residue. A D gene is named only where the DNA matches it firmly. Where a row states a size, it is once, few, many or the class of an expanded clone; other rows omit it.

TRBV19	NA	TRBD2	TRBJ2-7	CASSIRPSGRYEQYF	TGTGCCAGTAGTATTAGGCCTAGCGGGAGGTACGAGCAGTACTTC
TRBV7-6	NA	NA	TRBJ2-3	CASSLGGRTVPTDTQYF	TGTGCCAGCAGCTTAGGGGGCCGGACAGTGCCCACAGATACGCAGTATTTT
TRBV18	NA	NA	TRBJ1-5	CASSRGPSNQPQHF	TGTGCCAGCTCACGGGGACCTAGCAATCAGCCCCAGCATTTT
TRBV28	NA	NA	TRBJ2-1	CASSFMRDSIYNEQFF	TGTGCCAGCAGTTTCATGCGGGACAGTATCTACAATGAGCAGTTCTTC
TRBV9	NA	NA	TRBJ2-6	CASSERASGANVLTF	TGTGCCAGCAGCGAGAGGGCGTCTGGGGCCAACGTCCTGACTTTC
TRBV5-6	NA	NA	TRBJ2-7	CASSSGGRIYEQYF	TGTGCCAGCAGCTCCGGGGGGCGGATCTACGAGCAGTACTTC
TRBV6-1	NA	NA	TRBJ2-1	CASSAFGSTVEGYNEQFF	TGTGCCAGCAGTGCATTCGGGAGTACAGTGGAGGGGTACAATGAGCAGTTCTTC
TRBV28	NA	TRBD2	TRBJ2-1	CASREVAGSRHNEQFF	TGTGCCAGCAGAGAAGTAGCGGGCTCCCGCCACAATGAGCAGTTCTTC
TRBV7-9	NA	NA	TRBJ2-2	CASSLVENTGELFF	TGTGCCAGCAGCTTAGTAGAGAACACCGGGGAGCTGTTTTTT
TRBV19	NA	NA	TRBJ2-7	CASSIWSAGEQYF	TGTGCCAGTAGTATATGGTCGGCAGGCGAGCAGTACTTC
TRBV29-1	NA	TRBD1	TRBJ1-1	CSGWGQTVPIKAFF	TGCAGCGGATGGGGACAGACTGTTCCAATCAAAGCTTTCTTT
TRBV19	few	NA	TRBJ1-1	CASRLTERNTEAFF	TGTGCCAGTAGATTGACAGAGAGGAACACTGAAGCTTTCTTT
TRBV5-1	NA	TRBD2	TRBJ2-2	CASSTAGTSGRANTGELFF	TGCGCCAGCAGCACCGCCGGGACTAGCGGGAGAGCGAACACCGGGGAGCTGTTTTTT
TRBV6-5	NA	NA	TRBJ2-2	CASSYPGGLNTGELFF	TGTGCCAGCAGTTATCCGGGCGGGTTGAACACCGGGGAGCTGTTTTTT
TRBV9	NA	TRBD1	TRBJ1-1	CASSPPDREGVTEAFF	TGTGCCAGCAGCCCCCCGGACAGGGAGGGTGTCACTGAAGCTTTCTTT
TRBV2	once	TRBD2	TRBJ2-1	CASSEGAGGKYNEQFF	TGTGCCAGCAGTGAAGGGGCGGGAGGGAAATACAATGAGCAGTTCTTC
TRBV27	NA	TRBD1	TRBJ1-4	CASSMIGTGEEKLFF	TGTGCCAGCAGTATGATAGGGACAGGGGAGGAAAAACTGTTTTTT
TRBV6-1	NA	NA	TRBJ2-7	CASSEGLTSTYEQYF	TGTGCCAGCAGTGAAGGGTTGACATCCACCTACGAGCAGTACTTC
TRBV5-5	NA	NA	TRBJ2-7	CASSLDWGRGYEQYF	TGTGCCAGCAGCTTGGACTGGGGGCGAGGATACGAGCAGTACTTC
TRBV6-1	few	TRBD2	TRBJ2-7	CASSEGLAGVYEQYF	TGTGCCAGCAGTGAAGGACTAGCGGGAGTCTACGAGCAGTACTTC
TRBV29-1	once	TRBD1	TRBJ2-2	CSVEWDRGLAGELFF	TGCAGCGTTGAATGGGACAGGGGGCTCGCCGGGGAGCTGTTTTTT
TRBV11-2	once	TRBD1	TRBJ1-4	CAIPHRDRGGEKLFF	TGTGCCATCCCCCACCGGGACAGGGGGGGAGAAAAACTGTTTTTT
TRBV10-3	NA	NA	TRBJ2-2	CAISDIEGTGELFF	TGTGCCATCAGTGATATAGAGGGAACCGGGGAGCTGTTTTTT
TRBV27	NA	TRBD1	TRBJ2-1	CASSFRDRERVNEQFF	TGTGCCAGCAGTTTCCGGGACAGGGAAAGGGTCAATGAGCAGTTCTTC
TRBV14	NA	TRBD1	TRBJ1-1	CASSPGTDHMNTEAFF	TGTGCCAGCAGCCCCGGGACAGACCATATGAACACTGAAGCTTTCTTT
TRBV28	once	TRBD2	TRBJ2-3	CASSVRGRSSTDTQYF	TGTGCCAGCAGTGTGCGCGGGAGGTCGAGCACAGATACGCAGTATTTT